These 31 T cell receptor beta chains came from one sample sequenced in a study of CD8+ T cells in alopecia areata. Markers used for sorting pooled cutaneous lymph node cells were CD4, CD8alpha, NKG2D, NKG2ACE and others. Extracted RNA was reverse transcribed, and the resulting cDNA served as sequencing template. Only in-frame clones appear in the TCRdb table, and some are missing; sequencing was by immunoSEQ multiplex PCR. The sample contains over 250,000 clones, none of them singletons. The sample comprised CD4+ T cells sorted from a lymph node. The source of these receptors is a C3H/HeJ mouse with alopecia areata. Strain MHC haplotype: H2-k.

A word on this clone: Mouse gene names apply. The read comes to an end 4 residues before the CDR3 does, leaving the germline J gene to fill in the end. V usage is TRBV3 and J usage is TRBJ2-5, with 12 nucleotides matching TRBD2. With V trimmed by 5 bases and J by 3 bases, 12 bases remained unmatched. Germline V gives CDR1 SNHLY, CDR2 FYNGKV (reference sequence). The CDR3 has 18 residues. The sequenced part of the CDR3 DNA is TGTGCCAGCAGCCCGGACAGGGGAGGACTGGGGGGGCAAGAC. Protein sequence: CASSPDRGGLGGQD. In full, the CDR3 is CASSPDRGGLGGQDTQYF.

This clone was seen only a few times. Gene names are mouse gene names. The read ends 4 residues before the CDR3 terminus; that terminus is restored from the germline J gene. The chain employs TRBV13-1 and TRBJ2-1; possible D gene TRBD2, 7 bases. The V gene's germline CDR1 is NSHNY and CDR2 SYGAGN. The CDR3 consists of 17 residues. Trimming shortened V by 0 bases and J by 3 bases, and 16 bases separated the two germline ends. The CDR3 spells CASSDAGWGPRYAEQFF. CDR3 bases read: TGTGCCAGCAGTGATGCAGGCTGGGGGCCTCGCTATGCT.

This clone has only a few counts. Mouse gene names apply. The read ends 4 residues early relative to the CDR3; the germline J gene fills the gap. The chain couples TRBV31 to TRBJ2-7, with 9 bases identical to TRBD2. Germline lookup yields CDR1 GKSSPN and CDR2 SITVG. The CDR3 extends over 14 amino acids. The sequenced CDR3 bases are TGTGCCTGGAGTCCCCGGACTGGGGCTTAT. Translated: CAWSPRTGAY. The complete CDR3 reads CAWSPRTGAYEQYF.

This clone occurred a few times. Mouse germline and gene names are used. Coverage ceases 4 residues before the CDR3 finishes, and the germline J gene fills in the end. The rearrangement links TRBV13-1 to TRBJ1-2, with 11 positions matching TRBD1. Germline values: CDR1 NSHNY, CDR2 SYGAGN. Losses at the gene ends were 3 bases for V and 2 bases for J; bases not matched to a gene: 6. The CDR3 covers 16 residues. CDR3 residues: CASSATDRGRNSDYTF. The CDR3 bases that were read are TGTGCCAGCAGTGCCACGGACAGGGGGCGGAACTCC.

With regard to this clone: Mouse names are used for the genes. This CDR3 reads CTCSVPGQGYEQYF. Incomplete CDR3 DNA: TGCACCTGCAGTGTTCCGGGACAGGGCTAT. The chain combines TRBV1 with TRBJ2-7, with 9 positions matching TRBD1. The observed sequence ends 4 residues before the CDR3 terminus, with the missing tail filled in from the germline J gene. This CDR3 is built from 14 residues. Germline assignment: CDR1 NSQYPW and CDR2 LRSPGD (reference sequence). Losses at the gene ends were 4 bases for V and 3 bases for J; bases not matched to a gene: 4.

This clone appeared many times. Gene names denote mouse genes. Read data end 4 residues before the CDR3 end; the end is taken from the germline J gene. The chain uses TRBV14 and TRBJ1-1; 10 nucleotides align to TRBD1. Unmatched junction bases numbered 4, after V lost 5 bases and J lost 3 bases. The germline V gene has CDR1 SGHDT and CDR2 FRDEAV. The CDR3 contains 14 residues. The CDR3 sequence is CASRPGTGDTEVFF. CDR3 DNA (partial): TGTGCCAGCAGGCCCGGGACAGGGGACACA.

Comments on this clone: Gene names follow the mouse nomenclature. The read falls 4 residues short of the CDR3 end, and the missing part is taken from the germline J gene. This chain connects TRBV19 to TRBJ2-1; TRBD1 is a possible D gene (7 bases). Germline values: CDR1 FNHDT, CDR2 SITEND (reference sequence). Trimming stripped 4 bases from V and 0 bases from J, with 11 bases between. This CDR3 comprises 15 residues. The part of the CDR3 DNA that was read is TGTGCCAGCAGTCTGAGGGGGCCTAACTATGCT. Amino acid sequence: CASSLRGPNYA. The CDR3 in full is CASSLRGPNYAEQFF.

This clone occurred a few times. The genes are named according to mouse. The CDR3 extends 4 residues past the end of the read, so its final part is completed from the germline J gene. V is TRBV5 and J is TRBJ2-1; D may be TRBD1 (6 bases). The V gene's germline CDR1 is LGHNA and CDR2 YNLKQL (reference sequence). This CDR3 has 17 residues. V lost 0 bases to trimming and J lost 3 bases, with 15 bases between them. The CDR3 protein is CASSQDAPGEIYAEQFF. The CDR3 bases that were read are TGTGCCAGCAGCCAAGATGCTCCAGGGGAGATCTATGCT.

Regarding this clone: Gene labels here are mouse ones. The read gets to within 4 residues of the CDR3 end, and the germline J gene fills in the rest. The chain combines TRBV17 with TRBJ2-3; a weak D match, TRBD2 (6 bases). V was trimmed by 1 base and J by 1 base, leaving 12 bases between them. The CDR3 has 16 residues. CDR1 is MNHDT, CDR2 YYDKIL, per germline. This chain's CDR3 is CASSRGRGEGAETLYF. CDR3 bases read: TGTGCTAGCAGTAGAGGCCGGGGGGAGGGTGCAGAA.

This clone was detected a few times. Genes and germline come from the mouse. CDR3 DNA, as far as it was read: TGTGCCAGCGGCCGGACTGGCCGTTAT. The encoded protein is CASGRTGRY. The full-length CDR3 reads as CASGRTGRYEQYF. The rearrangement links TRBV13-1 to TRBJ2-7; 7 positions agree with TRBD2. The CDR3 goes on 4 residues after the read ends, and that part is filled in from the germline J gene. The CDR3 extends over 13 amino acids. Per the germline V gene, CDR1 is NSHNY and CDR2 is SYGAGN.

Turning to this clone: Gene names are the mouse ones. The read terminates 4 residues ahead of where the CDR3 ends, so the germline J gene completes it. The chain carries TRBV13-2 and TRBJ2-3, with 8 bases aligning to TRBD2. Germline CDR1 is NNHNN and CDR2 is SYGAGS (reference sequence). Trimming took 2 bases from V and 2 from J; bases not matched to a gene: 7. The length of the CDR3 is 16 residues. CDR3 residues: CASGDPDWAPAETLYF. The sequenced CDR3 bases are TGTGCCAGCGGTGACCCGGACTGGGCCCCTGCAGAA.

Concerning this clone itself: The gene names here belong to mouse. The CDR3 end falls 4 residues outside the read, so it is completed with the germline J gene. This chain connects TRBV13-3 to TRBJ2-5; a possible D gene is TRBD1 (6 bases). V gave up 3 bases and J gave up 3 bases, with 14 bases separating them. The CDR3 loop spans 15 amino acids. Looked up from germline, CDR1 is NNHDY and CDR2 is SYVADS. The part of the CDR3 DNA that was read is TGTGCCAGCAGTGGCGCCGGGACACTGCAAGAC. Translated, it gives CASSGAGTLQD. The whole CDR3 reads CASSGAGTLQDTQYF.

This clone has only a few counts. Mouse germline and gene names are used. The read ends 4 residues shy of where the CDR3 ends; the end is completed using the germline J gene. V gene TRBV31 combines with J gene TRBJ2-5; 7 bases agree with TRBD1. After removal of 5 bases from V and 3 bases from J, the junction contained 2 bases not matched to a gene. Germline CDR1 GKSSPN, CDR2 SITVG. CDR3 length equals 12 residues. The CDR3 spells CAWGTAQDTQYF. CDR3 bases read: TGTGCCTGGGGGACAGCTCAAGAC.

This clone turned up a few times. Germline and genes: mouse. The same CDR3 is also encoded by other DNA sequences in this sample. The sequenced CDR3 bases are TGTGCCAGCAGTCCAAAGGGGGGGGCAAACACCGGG. Its translation: CASSPKGGANTG. The whole CDR3 protein reads CASSPKGGANTGQLYF. This rearrangement joins TRBV19 to TRBJ2-2; a possible D gene is TRBD2 (7 bases). Coverage ceases 4 residues before the CDR3 finishes, and the germline J gene fills in the end. The V and J ends lost 4 bases and 0 bases respectively, with 13 bases between them. The CDR3 covers 16 residues. Germline lookup yields CDR1 FNHDT and CDR2 SITEND (reference sequence).

Of note for this clone: All gene names here are mouse names. The CDR3 end lies 4 residues beyond the end of the read and is filled in from the germline J gene. The chain combines TRBV15 with TRBJ1-2; D is possibly TRBD1 (5 bases). The CDR3 is 15 amino acids. The V gene lost 5 bases and the J gene lost 0 bases, with 13 bases spanning the gap. CDR1 SGHND and CDR2 FRSKSL come from the germline V gene. The CDR3 sequence is CASSQDGQANSDYTF. The part of the CDR3 DNA that was read is TGTGCCAGCAGTCAAGACGGACAAGCAAACTCC.

In the case of this clone: Mouse gene names and germline throughout. CDR3 in amino acids: CASRRRDWGDYEQYF. The covered CDR3 bases are TGTGCCAGCCGCAGGCGGGACTGGGGTGACTAT. The rearrangement links TRBV19 to TRBJ2-7, with TRBD2 matching 10 bases. The CDR3 is cut off 4 residues early in the read; its end comes from the germline J gene. This CDR3 is 15 amino acids long. In germline, CDR1 is FNHDT, CDR2 SITEND (reference sequence). V gave up 7 bases and J gave up 3 bases; unmatched junction bases: 10.

This clone has more than one count but fewer than ten. The gene names given are mouse names. The read ends 4 residues early relative to the CDR3; the germline J gene fills the gap. Other DNA sequences in the same sample also yield this CDR3. The V and J genes are TRBV1 and TRBJ2-5; weak D call: TRBD2 (6 bases). The germline gives CDR1 NSQYPW, CDR2 LRSPGD (reference sequence). The CDR3 totals 14 residues. The CDR3 bases that were read are TGCACCTGCAGTGCAGATGGGGGAGGGGAC. Protein product: CTCSADGGGD. The complete CDR3 reads CTCSADGGGDTQYF.

This clone was observed a handful of times. Germline and genes here are mouse. Read data end 3 residues before the CDR3 end; the end is taken from the germline J gene. The J gene is TRBJ1-6, the V gene TRBV13-3; the D gene is possibly TRBD1 (5 bases). Being an ORF, TRBJ1-6 has a function that is uncertain. The CDR3 is made up of 16 amino acids. Germline lookup yields CDR1 NNHDY and CDR2 SYVADS. V gave up 0 bases and J gave up 4 bases, with 11 bases separating them. The part of the CDR3 DNA that was read is TGTGCCAGCAGTGATGCACGGCAGGGTTATAATTCGCCC. Encoded protein: CASSDARQGYNSP. The complete CDR3 reads CASSDARQGYNSPLYF.

On this clone itself: The listed genes are named as in mouse. The DNA ends 4 residues before the CDR3 does, and the rest of the CDR3 is filled in from the germline J gene. The chain employs TRBV13-3 and TRBJ2-5; no firm D call. The CDR3 runs to 13 residues. CDR1 is NNHDY and CDR2 is SYVADS in the germline V gene. The part of the CDR3 DNA that was read is TGTGCCAGCAGTGATGGCAGGATAGAC. Its protein is CASSDGRID. The full CDR3 sequence reads CASSDGRIDTQYF.

A word on this clone: Mouse germline and gene names are used. The CDR3 end lies 4 residues beyond the end of the read and is filled in from the germline J gene. V is TRBV13-2 and J is TRBJ2-5; D ambiguous. The germline V gene encodes CDR1 NNHNN and CDR2 SYGAGS (reference sequence). The CDR3 totals 12 residues. Partial CDR3 DNA: TGTGCCAGCGGTGATATGAGGGAC. Translating gives CASGDMRD. The full CDR3 reads CASGDMRDTQYF.

This clone was counted a few times. Germline and genes: mouse. From the germline J gene comes the end of the CDR3, since the read stops 4 residues before it. The V and J genes are TRBV5 and TRBJ2-3, with a tentative D call TRBD2 (6 bases). Germline V gene lookup returns CDR1 LGHNA and CDR2 YNLKQL (reference sequence). V lost 3 bases, J lost 1 base, and 11 bases lay in between. The CDR3 is 15 amino acids. The sequenced CDR3 bases are TGTGCCAGCAGCCATGGGGGAAGGGGTGCAGAA. The encoded protein is CASSHGGRGAE. The CDR3, in full, reads CASSHGGRGAETLYF.

On this clone itself: Mouse gene names and germline throughout. The sequence runs out 4 residues before the end of the CDR3; the remainder is reconstructed from the germline J gene. The chain combines TRBV1 with TRBJ1-2; 11 bases align to TRBD1. The CDR3 spans 16 residues. Trimming cost V 0 bases and J 3 bases; bases outside gene matches: 3. Germline values: CDR1 NSQYPW, CDR2 LRSPGD (reference sequence). The CDR3 loop reads CTCSADGGQGDSDYTF. The covered CDR3 bases are TGCACCTGCAGTGCAGATGGGGGACAGGGGGACTCC.

This clone occurred a few times. The listed genes are named as in mouse. The read ends 4 residues early relative to the CDR3; the germline J gene fills the gap. The gene calls are TRBV1 and TRBJ2-3; 8 bases are shared with TRBD2. V trimming: 0 bases; J trimming: 0 bases; junction bases outside the gene matches: 5. Germline CDR1 NSQYPW, CDR2 LRSPGD (reference sequence). This CDR3 region has 17 residues. The sequenced CDR3 bases are TGCACCTGCAGTGCAGATGACTGGGGCCCTAGTGCAGAA. Encoded protein: CTCSADDWGPSAE. In full, the CDR3 reads CTCSADDWGPSAETLYF.

This clone has a handful of counts. Germline and genes here are mouse. The read terminates 4 residues before the CDR3 end, so the remaining end is supplied by the germline J gene. This chain uses TRBV13-1 with TRBJ2-2, with TRBD1 matching over 9 bases. The V gene's germline CDR1 is NSHNY and CDR2 SYGAGN. The V and J ends lost 3 bases and 0 bases, in that order; junction bases with no gene match: 3. The CDR3 extends over 16 amino acids. CDR3 residues: CASSVDRGANTGQLYF. Partial CDR3 DNA: TGTGCCAGCAGTGTCGACAGGGGGGCAAACACCGGG.

Only a few counts were recorded for this clone. These gene names are mouse names. The read falls 4 residues short of the CDR3 end, and the missing part is taken from the germline J gene. This sequence joins TRBV1 and TRBJ2-1; 8 positions match TRBD2. The germline V gene has CDR1 NSQYPW and CDR2 LRSPGD (reference sequence). The V and J ends lost 2 bases and 3 bases, in that order; junction bases with no gene match: 3. The CDR3 sequence is 15 residues long. The sequenced CDR3 bases are TGCACCTGCAGTGCAACTGGGGGAATCTATGCT. Amino acids: CTCSATGGIYA. The complete CDR3 protein is CTCSATGGIYAEQFF.

To note about this clone: Mouse gene names apply. The read falls 4 residues short of the CDR3 end, and the missing part is taken from the germline J gene. Other DNA variants within this sample encode the same CDR3. The V call is TRBV13-2, the J call TRBJ2-7; a possible D gene is TRBD1 (6 bases). This CDR3 is built from 13 residues. CDR1 is NNHNN, CDR2 SYGAGS, per germline (reference sequence). Partial CDR3 DNA: TGTGCCAGCGGTGATGCGGGGACATAT. Its protein product is CASGDAGTY. The entire CDR3 reads CASGDAGTYEQYF.

Only a few counts were recorded for this clone. Gene names follow the mouse nomenclature. The DNA ends 4 residues before the CDR3 does, and the rest of the CDR3 is filled in from the germline J gene. The sample holds other DNA sequences that translate to the same CDR3. This chain links TRBV5 with TRBJ2-5; 8 bases fit TRBD2. The CDR3 covers 14 residues. CDR1 is LGHNA and CDR2 is YNLKQL in the germline V gene (reference sequence). The chain's CDR3 is CASSQGGGGDTQYF. The sequenced part of the CDR3 DNA is TGTGCCAGCAGCCAAGGGGGGGGCGGAGAC.

For this clone: The listed genes are named as in mouse. The read is 4 residues too short to cover the CDR3 end, so that end is filled in from the germline J gene. At the DNA level, this CDR3 is encoded by other sequences in the same sample as well. This chain uses TRBV13-1 with TRBJ2-3; 7 nucleotides line up with TRBD2. In germline, CDR1 is NSHNY, CDR2 SYGAGN. J gave up 0 bases and V 4 bases, and 5 bases lay outside the gene matches. CDR3 length: 15 amino acids. The CDR3 bases that were read are TGTGCCAGCAGTCGGACTGGCACTAGTGCAGAA. This encodes CASSRTGTSAE. The whole CDR3 protein is CASSRTGTSAETLYF.

This clone was found a few times. Germline and genes: mouse. The read comes to an end 4 residues before the CDR3 does, leaving the germline J gene to fill in the end. V usage is TRBV13-1 and J usage is TRBJ2-3; 10 nucleotides agree with TRBD2. The germline CDR1 and CDR2 sequences are NSHNY and SYGAGN. V dropped 4 bases and J dropped 4; count of bases not matched to a gene: 3. There are 14 residues in the CDR3. The CDR3 is CASSPGGATETLYF. CDR3 bases read: TGTGCCAGCAGTCCTGGGGGGGCGACAGAA.

There are a few counts of this clone. Each gene name is a mouse one. The CDR3 end falls 4 residues outside the read, so it is completed with the germline J gene. The chain has TRBV19 and TRBJ2-7, with 11 bases lining up with TRBD2. This CDR3 spans 16 amino acids. In germline, CDR1 is FNHDT, CDR2 SITEND (reference sequence). V dropped 3 bases and J dropped 0; count of bases not matched to a gene: 5. The DNA read from the CDR3 is TGTGCCAGCAGTAACCCTGACTGGGGGGGCTCCTAT. This gives the protein CASSNPDWGGSY. The entire CDR3 protein is CASSNPDWGGSYEQYF.

On this clone: Here the gene names and germline are mouse. The read is 4 residues too short to cover the CDR3 end, so that end is filled in from the germline J gene. This chain connects TRBV13-3 to TRBJ2-5; D is possibly TRBD2 (5 bases). In germline, CDR1 is NNHDY, CDR2 SYVADS. The CDR3 spans 12 residues. The CDR3 protein is CASSDWADTQYF. The sequenced CDR3 bases are TGTGCCAGCAGTGACTGGGCAGAC.